Presented here are 25 T cell receptor beta chains from one specimen sequenced in a study of shared clonotypes between healthy human individuals. Only in-frame clones appear in the TCRdb table, and some are missing; sequencing was by immunoSEQ multiplex PCR. This sample yields under 200,000 clones, of which 90% to 95% are seen a single time; around 0.072% belongs to the top ten. The sequencing sample was made of naive CD4+ T cells sorted from blood. As to subset: CD45RA+ positively selected. Receptor source: a woman in her twenties or thirties in good health.

The chain uses TRBV5-8 and TRBJ2-1, with 11 bases that match TRBD2. The ends lost 4 bases at V and 3 bases at J; junction bases unmatched: 3. Germline-derived CDR1 and CDR2 are SGHTS and YDEGEE. CDR3 size: 15 residues. The CDR3 loop reads CASSVLAGVYNEQFF. The CDR3 nucleotides are TGTGCCAGCAGCGTACTAGCGGGAGTCTACAATGAGCAGTTCTTC.

The chain employs TRBV9 and TRBJ2-2; 8 nucleotides agree with TRBD1. From germline, CDR1 is SGDLS and CDR2 YYNGEE. The CDR3 has 16 amino acids. Trimming at V came to 4 bases and at J to 6 bases, leaving 11 bases not matched to a gene. The CDR3 region is CASSTDPRGLAGELFF. CDR3 nucleotides: TGTGCCAGCAGCACAGACCCCAGGGGGCTCGCCGGGGAGCTGTTTTTT. The full variable domain, with the rest looked up from reference TRBV9 and TRBJ2-2, is DSGVTQTPKHLITATGQRVTLRCSPRSGDLSVYWYQQSLDQGLQFLIQYYNGEERAKGNILERFSAQQFPDLHSELNLSSLELGDSALYFCASSTDPRGLAGELFFGEGSRLTVL.

The rearrangement joins TRBV7-9 to TRBJ1-2; D unclear. Germline CDR1 and CDR2: SEHNR and FQNEAQ (reference sequence). V was pared by 4 bases and J by 2 bases, with 20 bases between. The CDR3 runs 17 residues. The CDR3, as DNA: TGTGCCAGCAGCTCACTAGCGCAGAGGACGTGGAACTATGGCTACACCTTC. Translated, it gives CASSSLAQRTWNYGYTF.

The sample holds a few counts of this clone. This chain joins TRBV7-2 and TRBJ2-7, with D perhaps matching TRBD2 (5 bases). CDR1 and CDR2 from the germline V gene are SGHTA and FQGNSA. V shed 6 bases and J shed 2 bases, with 11 bases lying between them. CDR3 length: 13 residues. The CDR3 protein is CASRESGTYEQYF. CDR3 coding DNA: TGTGCCAGCAGGGAATCGGGGACCTACGAGCAGTACTTC.

The V gene is TRBV5-1, the J gene TRBJ1-3; D may be TRBD1 (6 bases). CDR3 length equals 17 residues. CDR1 and CDR2 from the germline V gene are SGHRS and YFSETQ. The V end was cut by 4 bases, the J end by 0 bases, with 17 bases between. DNA of the CDR3: TGCGCCAGCAGCAGGGGGGAACAGGTGGGCTCTGGAAACACCATATATTTT. Its translation: CASSRGEQVGSGNTIYF. Based on the CDR3 plus reference TRBV5-1 and TRBJ1-3, the full variable domain is KAGVTQTPRYLIKTRGQQVTLSCSPISGHRSVSWYQQTPGQGLQFLFEYFSETQRNKGNFPGRFSGRQFSNSRSEMNVSTLELGDSALYLCASSRGEQVGSGNTIYFGEGSWLTVV.

The chain joins TRBV11-1 to TRBJ2-1, with 9 bases lining up with TRBD2. CDR1 is SGHAT and CDR2 is FQDESV in the germline V gene (reference sequence). This CDR3 region has 16 residues. With V trimmed by 6 bases and J by 5 bases, 11 bases remained unmatched. The CDR3 spells CASRALSSGVNNEQFF. The CDR3 bases are TGTGCCAGCAGAGCACTATCTAGCGGGGTTAACAATGAGCAGTTCTTC.

This chain joins TRBV28 and TRBJ2-5; 10 bases fit TRBD2. The end of the DNA fits TRBJ2-7 better, so the J call may be wrong. Germline V lookup: CDR1 MDHEN, CDR2 SYDVKM. The CDR3 runs to 15 residues. CDR3 nucleotides: TGTGCCAGCAGCCCTAGCGGGAGCCCGTCCTACGAGCAGTACTTC. It is translated as CASSPSGSPSYEQYF.

This chain links TRBV28 with TRBJ2-1, with 7 bases fitting TRBD2. V was pared by 5 bases and J by 6 bases, with 7 bases of the junction left unmatched. CDR1 and CDR2 from the germline V gene are MDHEN and SYDVKM. The CDR3 contains 14 residues. The CDR3 is CASSTASGLNEQFF. The CDR3 DNA reads as TGTGCCAGCAGTACGGCTAGCGGACTCAATGAGCAGTTCTTC.

This chain joins TRBV28 and TRBJ1-4, with D perhaps TRBD1 (5 bases). This CDR3 spans 14 amino acids. The germline gives CDR1 MDHEN, CDR2 SYDVKM. V was trimmed by 5 bases and J by 8 bases, leaving 15 bases between them. The CDR3 bases are TGTGCCAGCAGTCCCTCCTACGAGGGGGAAAAACTGTTTTTT. Protein: CASSPSYEGEKLFF. The full variable domain, its missing parts supplied by reference TRBV28 and TRBJ1-4, is DVKVTQSSRYLVKRTGEKVFLECVQDMDHENMFWYRQDPGLGLRLIYFSYDVKMKEKGDIPEGYSVSREKKERFSLILESASTNQTSMYLCASSPSYEGEKLFFGSGTQLSVL.

The CDR3 loop is CASSLRVSGRQPQHF. The CDR3, as DNA: TGTGCCAGCAGCTTAAGAGTGTCTGGAAGGCAGCCCCAGCATTTT. The rearrangement uses TRBV7-2 and TRBJ1-5; no clear D gene. This CDR3 comprises 15 residues. The ends were cut back, 2 bases at V and 7 bases at J, with 15 bases in the middle. CDR1 SGHTA and CDR2 FQGNSA come from the germline V gene.

This rearrangement joins TRBV19 to TRBJ2-1, with TRBD2 identical over 10 bases. V was pared by 1 base and J by 6 bases, with 12 bases of the junction left unmatched. Germline CDR1 LNHDA, CDR2 SQIVND (reference sequence). The CDR3 spans 18 residues. CDR3 sequence reads: CASSIGYSLAGVPNEQFF. DNA of the CDR3: TGTGCCAGTAGTATAGGGTACTCTCTAGCGGGAGTTCCCAATGAGCAGTTCTTC. The full variable domain, with the rest looked up from reference TRBV19 and TRBJ2-1, is DGGITQSPKYLFRKEGQNVTLSCEQNLNHDAMYWYRQDPGQGLRLIYYSQIVNDFQKGDIAEGYSVSREKKESFPLTVTSAQKNPTAFYLCASSIGYSLAGVPNEQFFGPGTRLTVL.

A single count supports this clone. The V and J genes are TRBV6-1 and TRBJ1-5, with unresolved D. V dropped 6 bases and J dropped 6 bases, with 9 bases sitting between them. The CDR3 has 12 amino acids. The germline CDR1 and CDR2 sequences are MNHNS and SASEGT. The CDR3 reads CASRELSQPQHF. Written as DNA, the CDR3 is TGTGCCAGCAGGGAATTGAGTCAGCCCCAGCATTTT.

The rearrangement uses TRBV2 and TRBJ2-7, with 9 bases fitting TRBD1. V gave up 3 bases and J gave up 6 bases; unmatched junction bases: 6. Germline-derived CDR1 and CDR2 are SNHLY and FYNNEI. The CDR3 consists of 14 residues. The DNA for the CDR3 is TGTGCCAGCAGTGAGGACAGGGGTTTGACCGAGCAGTACTTC. This translates into CASSEDRGLTEQYF.

This chain links TRBV28 with TRBJ2-3; D not certain. The germline CDR1 and CDR2 sequences are MDHEN and SYDVKM. CDR3 length: 13 amino acids. Trimming took 5 bases from V and 0 from J, leaving 6 bases between them. CDR3 in amino acids: CASSEHSTDTQYF. The CDR3 DNA sequence: TGTGCCAGCAGTGAACACAGCACAGATACGCAGTATTTT.

The V gene is TRBV5-4, the J gene TRBJ2-7, with D possibly called TRBD1 or TRBD2 (5 bases each). The CDR3 is 15 residues long. V was pared by 4 bases and J by 2 bases, with 16 bases between. Germline loops: CDR1 SGHNT, CDR2 YYREEE (reference sequence). The CDR3 bases are TGTGCCAGCAGCCTCTCCGGGACGAGGCCCTACGAGCAGTACTTC. Translation gives CASSLSGTRPYEQYF. The variable domain in full, completed from reference TRBV5-4 and TRBJ2-7, reads ETGVTQSPTHLIKTRGQQVTLRCSSQSGHNTVSWYQQALGQGPQFIFQYYREEENGRGNFPPRFSGLQFPNYSSELNVNALELDDSALYLCASSLSGTRPYEQYFGPGTRLTVT.

This clone has a handful of counts. V gene TRBV10-3 combines with J gene TRBJ2-7; tentatively, D is TRBD1 (5 bases). Per germline, CDR1 ENHRY and CDR2 SYGVKD. Trimming shortened V by 8 bases and J by 4 bases, and 12 bases separated the two germline ends. The CDR3 sequence is 12 residues long. The CDR3 coding sequence is TGTGCCATCGGGCAGGGCGGATACGAGCAGTACTTC. This sequence encodes CAIGQGGYEQYF.

This clone was found once. J is TRBJ2-5 and V is TRBV19; D may match TRBD1 or TRBD2 (6 bases each). Germline V gene sequence: CDR1 LNHDA, CDR2 SQIVND (reference sequence). The CDR3 is 18 amino acids. The V end lost 3 bases, the J end lost 5 bases, and 25 bases lay between the germline ends. The DNA of the CDR3 is TGTGCCAGTAGTATCGCCCCAAACCCGGGGGCTAGTTTGGAGACCCAGTACTTC. Amino acids: CASSIAPNPGASLETQYF.

The V gene is TRBV5-3, the J gene TRBJ2-7; TRBD2 agrees at 8 bases. TRBV5-3 is flagged as an ORF with uncertain function. The CDR3 covers 15 residues. The V gene end was trimmed by 8 bases and the J gene end by 6 bases; junction bases not matched to a gene: 16. For the CDR3, the DNA is TGTGCCAGCAGCCTCCAGGCGGCGGGAGGCGGCGAGCAGTACTTC. Its translation is CASSLQAAGGGEQYF.

This chain links TRBV19 with TRBJ2-5, with 7 bases lining up with TRBD1. After removal of 7 bases from V and 2 bases from J, the junction contained 4 bases not matched to a gene. The CDR3 runs 13 residues. The germline V gene encodes CDR1 LNHDA and CDR2 SQIVND (reference sequence). CDR3 DNA: TGTGCCAGTACAAGGACAGGTCAAGAGACCCAGTACTTC. Amino acid sequence: CASTRTGQETQYF.

This clone was observed once. This chain links TRBV28 with TRBJ1-5; D call uncertain. CDR3 length: 12 residues. Germline CDR1 reads MDHEN; CDR2 reads SYDVKM. Trimming took 10 bases from V and 0 from J, leaving 7 bases between them. CDR3 coding DNA: TGTGCCACAGAGTTTAGCAATCAGCCCCAGCATTTT. It yields the protein CATEFSNQPQHF.

The chain combines TRBV7-6 with TRBJ1-4; 8 nucleotides align to TRBD1. The length of the CDR3 is 14 residues. The trim removed 5 bases at V and 8 bases at J, leaving 7 bases unmatched. The germline V gene encodes CDR1 SGHVS and CDR2 FNYEAQ. The DNA for the CDR3 is TGTGCCAGCAGCCGCGGACAGGGAGGGGAAAAACTGTTTTTT. Its protein product is CASSRGQGGEKLFF.

The chain uses TRBV6-5 and TRBJ1-3; tentative D call: TRBD1 (6 bases). CDR1 is MNHEY and CDR2 is SVGAGI in the germline V gene. There are 15 residues in the CDR3. V was cut by 5 bases and J by 0 bases, with 11 bases left in between. This CDR3 reads CASSMDRSSGNTIYF. DNA of the CDR3: TGTGCCAGCAGTATGGACAGATCCTCTGGAAACACCATATATTTT.

CDR3 sequence: CASSLAGTRAYEQYF. CDR3 DNA: TGTGCCAGCAGCTTGGCCGGGACACGGGCCTACGAGCAGTACTTC. The J gene is TRBJ2-7, the V gene TRBV7-8, with D tentatively TRBD1 (6 bases). V lost 3 bases to trimming and J lost 2 bases, with 14 bases between them. The CDR3 length is 15 residues. Germline CDR1 is SGHVS and CDR2 is FQNEAQ.

V usage is TRBV19 and J usage is TRBJ1-1; D is undetermined. Germline CDR1 and CDR2: LNHDA and SQIVND (reference sequence). V was pared by 6 bases and J by 1 base, with 24 bases between. The CDR3 length is 18 residues. CDR3 residues: CASSPGWGSMIENTEAFF. The CDR3 DNA follows: TGTGCCAGTAGCCCTGGCTGGGGTAGTATGATCGAGAACACTGAAGCTTTCTTT.

V and J are TRBV4-1 and TRBJ2-3, with D hard to call. The V gene's germline CDR1 is MGHRA and CDR2 YSYEKL. The CDR3 consists of 15 residues. V gave up 0 bases and J gave up 4 bases, with 11 bases separating them. The CDR3 reads CASSQDAKRSDTQYF. As DNA, the CDR3 is TGCGCCAGCAGCCAAGATGCCAAACGGTCAGATACGCAGTATTTT.